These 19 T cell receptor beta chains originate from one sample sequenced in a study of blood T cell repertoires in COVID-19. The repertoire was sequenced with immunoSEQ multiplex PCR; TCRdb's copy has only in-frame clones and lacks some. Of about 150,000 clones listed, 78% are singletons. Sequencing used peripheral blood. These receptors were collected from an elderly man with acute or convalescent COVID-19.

The CDR3 spells CASSSVAGGPEDTQYF. CDR3 coding DNA: TGCGCCAGCAGCTCTGTAGCGGGGGGGCCCGAAGATACGCAGTATTTT. This rearrangement joins TRBV5-1 to TRBJ2-3; 11 bases agree with TRBD2. V shed 3 bases, J shed 5 bases, and the junction held 8 bases outside the gene matches. Germline-derived CDR1 and CDR2 are SGHRS and YFSETQ. CDR3 length: 16 residues.

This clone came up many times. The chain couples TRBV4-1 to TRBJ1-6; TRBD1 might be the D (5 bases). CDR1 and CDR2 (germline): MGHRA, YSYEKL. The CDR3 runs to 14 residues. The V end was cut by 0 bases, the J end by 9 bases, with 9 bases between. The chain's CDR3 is CASSQEGAPSPLHF. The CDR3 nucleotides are TGCGCCAGCAGCCAAGAAGGGGCCCCTTCACCCCTCCACTTT.

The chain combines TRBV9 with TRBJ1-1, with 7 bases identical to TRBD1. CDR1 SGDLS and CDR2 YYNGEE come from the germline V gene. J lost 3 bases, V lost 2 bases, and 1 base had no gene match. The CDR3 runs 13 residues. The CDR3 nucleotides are TGTGCCAGCAGCGTTCAGGGGGACACTGAAGCTTTCTTT. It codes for CASSVQGDTEAFF. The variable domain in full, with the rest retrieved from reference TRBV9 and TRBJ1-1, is DSGVTQTPKHLITATGQRVTLRCSPRSGDLSVYWYQQSLDQGLQFLIQYYNGEERAKGNILERFSAQQFPDLHSELNLSSLELGDSALYFCASSVQGDTEAFFGQGTRLTVV.

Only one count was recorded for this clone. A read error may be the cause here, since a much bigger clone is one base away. This CDR3 is CASSLDRGNSPLHF. CDR3 coding DNA: TGTGCCAGCAGCCTTGACAGGGGGAATTCACCCCTCCACTTT. This chain connects TRBV5-6 to TRBJ1-6, with 9 bases aligning to TRBD1. The CDR3 runs 14 residues. CDR1 and CDR2 (germline): SGHDT, YYEEEE. Trimming took 4 bases from V and 7 from J; bases not matched to a gene: 3. The whole variable domain, remainder taken from reference TRBV5-6 and TRBJ1-6, is DAGVTQSPTHLIKTRGQQVTLRCSPKSGHDTVSWYQQALGQGPQFIFQYYEEEERQRGNFPDRFSGHQFPNYSSELNVNALLLGDSALYLCASSLDRGNSPLHFGNGTRLTVT.

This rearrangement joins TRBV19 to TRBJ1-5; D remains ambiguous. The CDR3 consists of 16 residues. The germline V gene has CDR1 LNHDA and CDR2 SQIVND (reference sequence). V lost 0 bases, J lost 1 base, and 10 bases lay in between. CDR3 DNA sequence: TGTGCCAGTAGTATAGATGGAGGGTCGAGCAATCAGCCCCAGCATTTT. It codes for CASSIDGGSSNQPQHF.

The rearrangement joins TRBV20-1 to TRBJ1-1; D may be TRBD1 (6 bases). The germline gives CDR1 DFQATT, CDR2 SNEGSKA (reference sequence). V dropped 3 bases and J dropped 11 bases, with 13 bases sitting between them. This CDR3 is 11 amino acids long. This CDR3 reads CSASHQGWAFF. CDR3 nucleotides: TGCAGTGCTAGCCACCAGGGGTGGGCTTTCTTT.

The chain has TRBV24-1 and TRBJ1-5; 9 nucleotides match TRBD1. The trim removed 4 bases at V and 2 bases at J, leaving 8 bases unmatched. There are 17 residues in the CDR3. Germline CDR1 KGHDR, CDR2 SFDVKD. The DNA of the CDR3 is TGTGCCACCAGTGAGTCCCCACAGGGGGCCGGCAATCAGCCCCAGCATTTT. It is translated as CATSESPQGAGNQPQHF.

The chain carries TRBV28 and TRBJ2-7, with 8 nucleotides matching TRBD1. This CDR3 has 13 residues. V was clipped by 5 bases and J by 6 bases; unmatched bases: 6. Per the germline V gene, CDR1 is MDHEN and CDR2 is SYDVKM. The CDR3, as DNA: TGTGCCAGCAGTGCTGGACAGGGCGGCGAGCAGTACGTC. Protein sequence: CASSAGQGGEQYV.

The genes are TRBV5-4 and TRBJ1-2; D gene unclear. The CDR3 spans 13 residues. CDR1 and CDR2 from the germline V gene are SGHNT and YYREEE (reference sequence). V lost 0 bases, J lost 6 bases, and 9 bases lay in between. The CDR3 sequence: CASSLVGSDGYTF. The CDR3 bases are TGTGCCAGCAGCTTGGTCGGTTCCGATGGCTACACCTTC. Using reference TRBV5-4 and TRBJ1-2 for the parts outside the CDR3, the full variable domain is ETGVTQSPTHLIKTRGQQVTLRCSSQSGHNTVSWYQQALGQGPQFIFQYYREEENGRGNFPPRFSGLQFPNYSSELNVNALELDDSALYLCASSLVGSDGYTFGSGTRLTVV.

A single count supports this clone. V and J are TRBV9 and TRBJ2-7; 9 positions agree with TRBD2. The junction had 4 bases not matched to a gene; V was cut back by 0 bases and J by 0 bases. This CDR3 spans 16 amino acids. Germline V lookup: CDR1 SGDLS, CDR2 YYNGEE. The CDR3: CASSVDSGGISYEQYF. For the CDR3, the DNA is TGTGCCAGCAGCGTAGACAGCGGGGGGATCTCCTACGAGCAGTACTTC.

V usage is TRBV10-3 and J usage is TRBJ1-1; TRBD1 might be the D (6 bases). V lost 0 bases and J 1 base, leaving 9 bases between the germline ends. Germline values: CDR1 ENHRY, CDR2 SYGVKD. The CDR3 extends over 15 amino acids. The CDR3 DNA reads TGTGCCATCAGTGAGTCGACAGGAAGGAACACTGAAGCTTTCTTT. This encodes CAISESTGRNTEAFF.

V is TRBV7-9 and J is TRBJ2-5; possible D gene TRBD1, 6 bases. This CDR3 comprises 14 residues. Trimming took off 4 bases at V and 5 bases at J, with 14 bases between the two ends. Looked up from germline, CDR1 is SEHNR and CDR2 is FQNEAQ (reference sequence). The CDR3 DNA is TGTGCCAGCAGCTCCTACAGGGTTGGGGAGACCCAGTACTTC. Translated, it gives CASSSYRVGETQYF.

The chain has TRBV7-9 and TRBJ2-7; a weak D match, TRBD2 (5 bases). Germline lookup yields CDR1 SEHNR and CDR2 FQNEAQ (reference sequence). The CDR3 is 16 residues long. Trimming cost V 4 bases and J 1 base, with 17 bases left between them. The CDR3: CASSSGASGRSYEQYV. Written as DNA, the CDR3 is TGTGCCAGCAGCTCCGGAGCATCGGGAAGATCCTACGAGCAGTACGTC.

The CDR3 DNA reads as TGCGCCAGCAGTGTCTTGGCCGGGGGTGGCACTGAAGCTTTCTTT. Translated: CASSVLAGGGTEAFF. The genes are TRBV10-1 and TRBJ1-1; possibly TRBD1 for D (5 bases). This CDR3 spans 15 amino acids. V was trimmed by 4 bases and J by 4 bases, leaving 16 bases between them. Germline lookup yields CDR1 WNHNN and CDR2 SYGVQD (reference sequence).

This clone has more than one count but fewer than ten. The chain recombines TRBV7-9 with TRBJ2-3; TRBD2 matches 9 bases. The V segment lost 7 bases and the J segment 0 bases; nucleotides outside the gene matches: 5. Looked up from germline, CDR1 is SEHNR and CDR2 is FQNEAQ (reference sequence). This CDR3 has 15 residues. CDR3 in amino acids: CASTSSGGSTDTQYF. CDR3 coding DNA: TGTGCCAGCACCTCAAGCGGGGGGAGCACAGATACGCAGTATTTT.

In DNA, the CDR3 is TGTGCCAGCAGCCGGGGGACAGGGGTCTACAATGAGCAGTTCTTC. Its protein product is CASSRGTGVYNEQFF. The genes are TRBV5-8 and TRBJ2-1; 10 bases align to TRBD1. J was trimmed by 3 bases and V by 4 bases; bases with no gene match: 4. The CDR3 length is 15 residues. Germline CDR1 is SGHTS and CDR2 is YDEGEE.

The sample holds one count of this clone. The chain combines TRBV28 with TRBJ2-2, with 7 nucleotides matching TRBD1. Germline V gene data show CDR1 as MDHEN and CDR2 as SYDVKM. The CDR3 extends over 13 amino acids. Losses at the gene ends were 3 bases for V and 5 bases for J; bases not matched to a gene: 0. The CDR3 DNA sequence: TGTGCCAGCAGTTTGGGACAGACCGGGGAGCTGTTTTTT. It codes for CASSLGQTGELFF.

The CDR3 loop is CAISESWREAFF. Written as DNA, the CDR3 is TGTGCCATCAGTGAGTCCTGGCGGGAAGCTTTCTTT. The rearrangement uses TRBV10-3 and TRBJ1-1; no definite D call. The CDR3 is 12 residues long. V was cut by 0 bases and J by 8 bases, with 7 bases left in between. Germline V CDR1 and CDR2: ENHRY, SYGVKD.

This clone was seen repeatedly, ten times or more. In DNA form, the CDR3 reads TGCGCCAGCAGCCTTGGGACAGGGGGACTGTTGAACACTGAAGCTTTCTTT. Protein: CASSLGTGGLLNTEAFF. This rearrangement joins TRBV4-3 to TRBJ1-1; 11 nucleotides agree with TRBD1. Germline V gene lookup returns CDR1 LGHNA and CDR2 YSLEER. The CDR3 contains 17 residues. The V gene end was trimmed by 4 bases and the J gene end by 0 bases; junction bases not matched to a gene: 7.